The 11 T cell receptor beta chains reported below all come from one sample, sequenced in a study of vaccination effects on CD4 cells after COVID-19. No antigens are known for them. Before any sequencing was done, the ViraFEST assay used viral peptide pools to expand antigen-specific CD4+ T cells. Investigators separated out CD4+ T cells once more than nine days of culture had passed. Generated by immunoSEQ multiplex PCR, the TCRdb table keeps only in-frame clones and is missing some. The sample holds about 22,000 clones, over 70% seen once. The material sequenced was CD4+ T cells from PBMCs cultured with HCoV-229E spike peptides, taken before COVID-19 vaccination. All receptors derive from a human donor who received a COVID-19 vaccine.

V and J are TRBV7-8 and TRBJ1-2; D ambiguous. This CDR3 is 18 amino acids long. V gave up 3 bases and J gave up 0 bases, with 20 bases separating them. Germline loops: CDR1 SGHVS, CDR2 FQNEAQ. The CDR3 reads CASSFNVGRPQANYGYTF. CDR3 DNA: TGTGCCAGCAGCTTCAACGTCGGTAGGCCCCAAGCTAACTATGGCTACACCTTC.

The chain combines TRBV7-2 with TRBJ2-3; D gene uncertain. The germline V gene encodes CDR1 SGHTA and CDR2 FQGNSA. Trimming took off 3 bases at V and 2 bases at J, with 15 bases between the two ends. This CDR3 comprises 16 residues. The CDR3 protein is CASSLGPQALTDTQYF. For the CDR3, the DNA is TGTGCCAGCAGCTTGGGCCCCCAGGCTCTCACAGATACGCAGTATTTT.

This chain joins TRBV18 and TRBJ2-7, with a tentative D call TRBD1 (5 bases). V was clipped by 6 bases and J by 4 bases, with 13 bases between them. CDR1 is KGHSH, CDR2 LQKENI, per germline. This CDR3 region has 13 residues. CDR3 protein: CASSSGHNYEQYF. The CDR3 DNA reads as TGTGCCAGCTCGTCTGGACACAATTACGAGCAGTACTTC.

The chain employs TRBV19 and TRBJ2-7; D not certain. Germline CDR1 LNHDA, CDR2 SQIVND (reference sequence). This CDR3 is built from 14 residues. V was cut by 4 bases and J by 2 bases, with 12 bases left in between. CDR3 protein: CASSKIGETYEQYF. CDR3 coding DNA: TGTGCCAGTAGTAAGATTGGGGAAACCTACGAGCAGTACTTC.

This chain uses TRBV27 with TRBJ1-1; no clear D gene. The CDR3 consists of 15 residues. The germline V and J ends were trimmed by 5 bases and 1 base, with 14 bases remaining between them. CDR1 MNHEY and CDR2 SMNVEV come from the germline V gene (reference sequence). Here the CDR3 DNA reads TGTGCCAGCAGTCCCATCCGGGCGGCGAACACTGAAGCTTTCTTT. It codes for CASSPIRAANTEAFF.

The gene calls are TRBV5-1 and TRBJ1-4; 11 nucleotides agree with TRBD1. The length of the CDR3 is 15 residues. Unmatched junction bases numbered 6, after V lost 3 bases and J lost 8 bases. Germline CDR1 SGHRS, CDR2 YFSETQ. CDR3 sequence (DNA): TGCGCCAGCAGCTCAGGACAGGGGGCTATAGAAAAACTGTTTTTT. Its protein is CASSSGQGAIEKLFF.

This clone was detected once. This chain links TRBV5-5 with TRBJ2-2; D unclear. Trimming removed 0 bases at V and 2 bases at J, with 2 bases between. This CDR3 has 13 amino acids. CDR1 and CDR2 (germline): SGHKS, YYEKEE (reference sequence). In DNA, the CDR3 is TGTGCCAGCAGCTTGGCTAACACCGGGGAGCTGTTTTTT. Protein product: CASSLANTGELFF.

This clone has only a few counts. V gene TRBV5-1 combines with J gene TRBJ1-2; weak D call: TRBD1 (5 bases). CDR1 is SGHRS, CDR2 YFSETQ, per germline. The length of the CDR3 is 15 residues. Trimming took off 0 bases at V and 5 bases at J, with 14 bases between the two ends. The CDR3 reads CASSLEPGRSYGYTF. DNA for the CDR3: TGCGCCAGCAGCTTGGAGCCGGGACGGTCTTATGGCTACACCTTC.

The CDR3 protein is CASSEYKGGSYYNEQFF. DNA of the CDR3: TGTGCCAGCAGTGAATATAAAGGGGGCTCTTACTACAATGAGCAGTTCTTC. The V gene is TRBV25-1, the J gene TRBJ2-1, with TRBD1 matching 7 bases. Germline loops: CDR1 MGHDK, CDR2 SYGVNS. J was trimmed by 3 bases and V by 0 bases; bases with no gene match: 8. The CDR3 is 17 residues long.

By proportion, this clone is medium-sized. The chain couples TRBV7-2 to TRBJ2-2; 12 bases are a match to TRBD1. CDR1 SGHTA and CDR2 FQGNSA come from the germline V gene. V shed 1 base, J shed 7 bases, and the junction held 4 bases outside the gene matches. This CDR3 is built from 16 residues. This CDR3 is CASSLGGQGAIGELFF. CDR3 coding DNA: TGTGCCAGCAGCTTAGGGGGACAGGGGGCCATCGGGGAGCTGTTTTTT.

This chain joins TRBV11-3 and TRBJ2-7; TRBD2 is a possible D gene (5 bases). V lost 5 bases and J lost 0, with 11 bases in between. The CDR3 has 14 residues. Germline V gene data show CDR1 as SGHNT and CDR2 as YENEEA. CDR3 region: CASSRLGSSYEQYF. The CDR3 nucleotides are TGTGCCAGCAGCCGGCTGGGGAGCTCCTACGAGCAGTACTTC.